This T cell receptor beta chain came from a study of blood T cells in healthy people across ages. Regarding the study as a whole: Versus aged donors, long-lived donors had higher diversity and more naive CD4+ cells.

Combining a sample-barcoded 5' primer with a J-beta primer mix, a second PCR ran for roughly 6 to 12 cycles. Individual samples furnished no less than 2.5 million CDR3-containing paired-end reads apiece. TCRdb ran MiXCR on the 5' RACE reads and lists one entry per CDR3 protein. The data hold hundreds of thousands of distinct CDR3 sequences, with about 36% observed a single time. Each sample provided at least 5.5 micrograms of extracted total RNA. CDR3 length equals 17 residues. V dropped 5 bases and J dropped 0 bases, with 17 bases sitting between them. Germline V gives CDR1 SGHVS, CDR2 FQNEAQ. About this clonotype: Its antigen is unknown.

Sequencing was carried out using blood. The clonotype was recovered from a man aged 18 to 29 in good health. The rearrangement joins TRBV7-8 to TRBJ1-5, with D possibly TRBD1 on 5 matching bases. CDR3 region: CASSHLTGTGSNQPQHF. The CDR3 DNA follows: TGTGCCAGCAGCCACCTAACCGGGACCGGTAGCAATCAGCCCCAGCATTTT.